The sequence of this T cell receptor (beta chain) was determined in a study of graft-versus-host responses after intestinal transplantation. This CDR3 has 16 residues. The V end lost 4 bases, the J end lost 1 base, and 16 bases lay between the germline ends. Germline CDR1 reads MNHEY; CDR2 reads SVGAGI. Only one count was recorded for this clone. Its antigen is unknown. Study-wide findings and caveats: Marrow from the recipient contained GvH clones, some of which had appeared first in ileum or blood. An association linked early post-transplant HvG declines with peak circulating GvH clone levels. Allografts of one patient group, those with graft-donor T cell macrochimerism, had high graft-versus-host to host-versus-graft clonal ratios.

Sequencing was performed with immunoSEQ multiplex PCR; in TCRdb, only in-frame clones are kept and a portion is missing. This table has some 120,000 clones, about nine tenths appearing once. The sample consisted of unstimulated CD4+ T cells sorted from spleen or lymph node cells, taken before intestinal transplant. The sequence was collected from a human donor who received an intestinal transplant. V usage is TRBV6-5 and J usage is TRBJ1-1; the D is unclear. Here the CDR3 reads CASSSTLGAGNTEAFF. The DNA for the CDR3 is TGTGCCAGCAGTTCCACCCTAGGTGCGGGGAACACTGAAGCTTTCTTT.